A selection of T cell receptor beta chains follows, all from one sample in a study of blood T cell repertoires in COVID-19. Measured with immunoSEQ multiplex PCR; TCRdb has only the in-frame clones, and not every one. The top ten clones hold around 15% of a sample with under 55,000 clones, almost 90% of them seen once. The sample taken for sequencing was peripheral blood. The receptor source for this set is a human donor in a cohort sampled during active COVID-19. CDR3s leave out the opening cysteine and the closing phenylalanine or tryptophan. Clone size appears in some rows only: once, few, many, or a class for an expanded clone.

>TRBV4-3|TRBJ1-1|NA
ASSQDLGQAPMNTEAF
>TRBV5-4|TRBJ2-3|NA
ASSSSSGGGDTQY
>TRBV2|TRBJ1-1|few
ATNQAGNTEAF
>TRBV30|TRBJ1-1|NA
AWSRGLIVNTEAF
>TRBV4-3|TRBJ1-1|NA
ASSQDRAAGTNTEAF
>TRBV29-1|TRBJ2-6|NA
SVEDGRTGANVLT
>TRBV5-4|TRBJ2-7|NA
ASSLISLSSYEQY
>TRBV12-5|TRBJ1-1|once
ASRWGGVEDTEAF
>TRBV4-1|TRBJ1-4|NA
ASSPRGGSEKLF
>TRBV3-1/TRBV3-2|TRBJ1-2|NA
ASSQRGQGRNYGYT
>TRBV7-2|TRBJ2-5|NA
ASSPNQGRGETQY
>TRBV6-2/TRBV6-3|TRBJ2-7|NA
ASSRTGGEQY
>TRBV7-2|TRBJ1-2|NA
ASSLGAGGFNYGYT
>TRBV6-2/TRBV6-3|TRBJ2-1|NA
ASSRARGRNEQF
>TRBV9|TRBJ1-6|NA
ASSSEQGPYNSPLH
>TRBV19|TRBJ2-2|few
ASKGGGSPTGELF
>TRBV7-2|TRBJ2-5|NA
ASSSNRARETQY
>TRBV27|TRBJ1-2|NA
ASSLWTGVGGYT
>TRBV19|TRBJ1-3|NA
ASRSGGTIY
>TRBV4-1|TRBJ2-5|once
ASSQGHSQETQY
>TRBV29-1|TRBJ1-2|once
SAGTVYGYT
>TRBV7-2|TRBJ2-7|NA
ASSLKVSIGHAYEQY
>TRBV9|TRBJ2-5|NA
ASSPTSGGARETQY
>TRBV7-6|TRBJ2-7|NA
ASSFSLAGEQY
>TRBV3-1/TRBV3-2|TRBJ1-2|NA
ASSQLRDRALKGYT
>TRBV6-4|TRBJ2-2|NA
ASSDLGLANTGELF
>TRBV6-5|TRBJ1-2|NA
ASSYSSALDGYGYT
>TRBV5-6|TRBJ2-3|NA
ASSLAGHRSTDTQY
>TRBV7-6|TRBJ2-1|NA
ASSLDGTLYNEQF
>TRBV30|TRBJ1-1|NA
AWRTGGGEAF
>TRBV14|TRBJ2-5|NA
ASSHYRGVQTQY
>TRBV5-5|TRBJ1-5|NA
ASSLGQDQPQH
>TRBV18|TRBJ1-4|NA
ASSPGTGTEKLF
>TRBV6-5|TRBJ1-1|NA
ASSRGGLGAEAF
>TRBV6-2/TRBV6-3|TRBJ2-5|once
ASSYIGETQY
>TRBV5-1|TRBJ2-1|once
ASSLERDNEQF
>TRBV7-2|TRBJ1-2|once
ASSPTGTYGYT
>TRBV7-8|TRBJ2-1|NA
ASSLVGGNSYNEQF
>TRBV7-2|TRBJ1-2|NA
ASSSGQALVYGYT
>TRBV12-3/TRBV12-4|TRBJ1-3|NA
ASTTYSGNTIY
>TRBV14|TRBJ2-7|NA
ASSQDSALLDYTYEQY
>TRBV6-2/TRBV6-3|TRBJ2-3|NA
ASSYTGQGGGTDTQY
>TRBV12-5|TRBJ2-1|NA
ASGPRTEYNEQF
>TRBV7-2|TRBJ2-7|NA
ASSRDRDYEQY
>TRBV14|TRBJ1-1|NA
ASGSLEVPEAF
>TRBV11-2|TRBJ2-7|few
ASRHTGTGDNEQY
>TRBV5-1|TRBJ2-1|few
ASSLVPPGQGGGEQF
>TRBV6-5|TRBJ2-5|NA
ASSYSEGLAQGTQY